One T cell receptor beta chain is described in this entry. What it recognizes is unknown. This CDR3 spans 17 amino acids. Germline V gene data show CDR1 as MNHEY and CDR2 as SMNVEV (reference sequence). The V and J ends lost 7 bases and 0 bases respectively, with 19 bases between them. These data belong to a study of cytomegalovirus exposure and HLA in healthy donors. Overall study findings and caveats: Analyses of presence and absence presupposed an approximately uniform sequencing depth across donors.

The PCR employed 60 Vbeta primers together with 13 Jbeta primers. The table came from immunoSEQ multiplex PCR; TCRdb's copy has only in-frame clones and leaves some out. The data hold about 170,000 clones, with approximately 88% observed a single time. The specimen sequenced was PBMCs. The sequence was obtained from a boy younger than 10 in good health and CMV-seronegative. The chain carries TRBV27 and TRBJ2-1; D gene unclear. This chain's CDR3 is CASKEYLAASSYNEQFF. In nucleotides, the CDR3 is TGTGCCAGCAAGGAGTACCTGGCGGCCAGCTCCTACAATGAGCAGTTCTTC.